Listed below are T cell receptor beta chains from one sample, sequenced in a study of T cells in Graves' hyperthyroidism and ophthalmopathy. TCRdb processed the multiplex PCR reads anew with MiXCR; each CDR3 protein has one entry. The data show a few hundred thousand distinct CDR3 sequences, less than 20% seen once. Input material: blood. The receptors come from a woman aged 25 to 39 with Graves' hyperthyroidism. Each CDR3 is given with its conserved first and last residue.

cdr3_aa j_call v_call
CVSSKGERESNEQFF TRBJ2-1 TRBV6-4
CASNQQRTDTQYF TRBJ2-3 TRBV6-2/TRBV6-3
CSWSQGDYTEAFF TRBJ1-1 TRBV29-1
CASASGLGGNEQYF TRBJ2-7 TRBV4-1
CASSQEGTGVGTDTQYF TRBJ2-3 TRBV4-2
CSVEEGGGGGTQYF TRBJ2-3 TRBV29-1
CASSRTDPYEQYF TRBJ2-7 TRBV18
CASSQDTAGGTAGYEQYF TRBJ2-7 TRBV3-1
CASSLQASGGGTDTQYF TRBJ2-3 TRBV7-3
CASSFGNTGELFF TRBJ2-2 TRBV28
CASSSSGFWEQFF TRBJ2-1 TRBV7-8
CASSLGIAGGSSTDTQYF TRBJ2-3 TRBV7-2
CASSLSSIADITDTQYF TRBJ2-3 TRBV27
CASSGLAGFAEHNEQFF TRBJ2-1 TRBV5-1
CASGLAGVRRTGELFF TRBJ2-2 TRBV2
CASSSDRHGYTF TRBJ1-2 TRBV27
CASSLFTQGSGDNEQFF TRBJ2-1 TRBV18
CASSLESIAANTGELFF TRBJ2-2 TRBV7-9
CASSLGLAGKETQYF TRBJ2-5 TRBV28
CAISHGTGGRNEQFF TRBJ2-1 TRBV10-3
CATILGGPSNYGYTF TRBJ1-2 TRBV10-3
CASSKGQLGTQPQHF TRBJ1-5 TRBV19
CASSLGLAGPSTYEQYF TRBJ2-7 TRBV5-1
CASSLALRGDSNYGYTF TRBJ1-2 TRBV7-9
CAIMRDRSSYNEQFF TRBJ2-1 TRBV10-3
CSARGTSQSYEQYF TRBJ2-7 TRBV20-1
CSVPSGDSTDTQYF TRBJ2-3 TRBV29-1
CAWSQGGGNNEQFF TRBJ2-1 TRBV30
CATRGGRNTGELFF TRBJ2-2 TRBV24-1
CASSPPGGGTKAFF TRBJ1-1 TRBV19
CASSSPGTNYGYTF TRBJ1-2 TRBV28
CASKALGIAAFF TRBJ1-1 TRBV27
CSASRPNYGYTF TRBJ1-2 TRBV20-1
CATSQRQGASEKLFF TRBJ1-4 TRBV15
CASSRGGGGSYEQYF TRBJ2-7 TRBV3-1
CASSPSGGPHTDTQYF TRBJ2-3 TRBV7-9
CASSEGARDNEQFF TRBJ2-1 TRBV10-1
CAIRGQAGNTEAFF TRBJ1-1 TRBV10-3
CASSMPGDSPLHF TRBJ1-6 TRBV7-9
CSASLVGAFF TRBJ1-1 TRBV20-1
CASSPGVDQETQYF TRBJ2-5 TRBV18
CASSLETNEQYF TRBJ2-7 TRBV7-9
CASTTRGTSPREQFF TRBJ2-1 TRBV7-2
CASSSGTGVPGELFF TRBJ2-2 TRBV5-6
CASSTWTSGTTYNEQFF TRBJ2-1 TRBV13
CASSGRQGGNTYGYTF TRBJ1-2 TRBV27